The rows below give T cell receptor beta chains drawn from one sample of a study of blood T cell repertoires in COVID-19. Data came from immunoSEQ multiplex PCR; TCRdb stores just in-frame clones and leaves some out. The data contain 340,000 or so clones, roughly 84% of them singletons. Sequencing input: peripheral blood. The origin of the receptors is a man over 45 with active or convalescent COVID-19. Both conserved end residues are part of each CDR3. A D gene is named only where the DNA matches it firmly. The size entry is marked missing in some rows and otherwise reads once, few, many or a size class.

abundance,v_gene,d_gene,j_gene,CDR3nt,CDR3aa
.,TRBV19,TRBD1,TRBJ1-1,TGTGCCAGTAGTATAAAGCCAGGGGGCAACACTGAAGCTTTCTTT,CASSIKPGGNTEAFF
.,TRBV7-2,TRBD1,TRBJ1-2,TGTGCCAGCAGCCCGGGACAGGGGGTCTATGGCTACACCTTC,CASSPGQGVYGYTF
.,TRBV2,.,TRBJ2-3,TGTGCCAGCAGTGTAATAGCTAGCACAGATACGCAGTATTTT,CASSVIASTDTQYF
.,TRBV29-1,.,TRBJ2-7,TGCAGCGTTGGCGGACAGCCCTACGAGCAGTACTTC,CSVGGQPYEQYF
.,TRBV19,.,TRBJ2-4,TGTGCCAGTAGTATAGGAGGTTGGGGGGGCGGAAACATTCAGTACTTC,CASSIGGWGGGNIQYF
.,TRBV19,.,TRBJ1-1,TGTGCCAGCAGAAGTGGTGGACAGAACACTGAAGCTTTCTTT,CASRSGGQNTEAFF
.,TRBV7-9,.,TRBJ1-1,TGTGCCAGCAGCCCGCCGGGAACGAGGACTGAAGCTTTCTTT,CASSPPGTRTEAFF
.,TRBV7-8,.,TRBJ1-5,TGTGCCAGCAGCTTGCAGGGAGGGGTAAGCAATCAGCCCCAGCATTTT,CASSLQGGVSNQPQHF
.,TRBV6-2/TRBV6-3,.,TRBJ2-6,TGTGCCAGCAGTTACTCGGCAACGGGAAACGTCCTGACTTTC,CASSYSATGNVLTF
.,TRBV5-1,TRBD2,TRBJ2-1,TGCGCCAGCAGTTTAGCGGGAGGGGGCTACAATGAGCAGTTCTTC,CASSLAGGGYNEQFF
.,TRBV5-1,.,TRBJ2-2,TGCGCCAGCAGCTTACAGGGCGGGGAGCTGTTTTTT,CASSLQGGELFF
.,TRBV5-1,TRBD2,TRBJ2-2,TGCGCCAGCAGCCCGCAACTAGCGGCAAACACCGGGGAGCTGTTTTTT,CASSPQLAANTGELFF
.,TRBV12-3/TRBV12-4,.,TRBJ1-4,TGTGCCAGTTCAACAGGGAGTTATGAAAAACTGTTTTTT,CASSTGSYEKLFF
.,TRBV7-9,.,TRBJ1-1,TGTGCCAGCAGCTTAGAAGAGGAGGGCTTTCCGATCATGAACACTGAAGCTTTCTTT,CASSLEEEGFPIMNTEAFF
.,TRBV10-1,TRBD2,TRBJ2-1,TGCGCCAGCAGTGAGTCCCCTAGCGGGGCCAATGAGCAGTTCTTC,CASSESPSGANEQFF
.,TRBV3-1/TRBV3-2,TRBD2,TRBJ2-5,TGTGCCAGCAGTCCAACTTCCCCACCGGGACTAGCGGGGGGGCAAGAGACCCAGTACTTC,CASSPTSPPGLAGGQETQYF
.,TRBV6-5,TRBD1,TRBJ2-5,TGTGCCAGTACGGGACAGCCCCAAGAGACCCAGTACTTC,CASTGQPQETQYF
once,TRBV6-5,.,TRBJ2-2,TGTGCCAGCAGTCATCCCTGGGGCGCCGGGGAGCTGTTTTTT,CASSHPWGAGELFF
once,TRBV27,.,TRBJ1-1,TGTGCCAGCAGTCGCGAAGGGAGGGGACGAGGTCGGATCGTGAACACTGAAGCTTTCTTT,CASSREGRGRGRIVNTEAFF
.,TRBV3-1/TRBV3-2,.,TRBJ1-6,TGTGCCAGCAGCCAAGTGGCGAGAGGGGGTACGAGAAATTCACCCCTCCACTTT,CASSQVARGGTRNSPLHF
.,TRBV4-2,.,TRBJ1-4,TGTGCCAGCAGCCAAGCTTTATCAGGGGTGTCTGAAAAACTGTTTTTT,CASSQALSGVSEKLFF
.,TRBV5-8,TRBD1,TRBJ1-5,TGTGCCAGCAGCGAGGTGACAGGGGGGGTACAGCCCCAGCATTTT,CASSEVTGGVQPQHF
.,TRBV30,TRBD1,TRBJ1-2,TGTGCCTGGAGGATAACAGGGGGCGCGAGTGGCTACACCTTC,CAWRITGGASGYTF
.,TRBV30,.,TRBJ2-2,TGTGCCTGGAGTGAGACTAACACCGGGGAGCTGTTTTTT,CAWSETNTGELFF
.,TRBV10-3,.,TRBJ1-6,TGTGCCATCAGTGTTGCGCAGGATAATTCACCCCTCCACTTT,CAISVAQDNSPLHF
.,TRBV25-1,TRBD1,TRBJ1-6,TGTGCCAGCGGACAGGGGGCTAATTCACCCCTCCACTTT,CASGQGANSPLHF
.,TRBV28,TRBD1,TRBJ1-1,TGTGCCAGCAGTGACGGACAGGGGTTTAAGCAAGCTTTCTTT,CASSDGQGFKQAFF
.,TRBV7-2,.,TRBJ2-5,TGTGCCAGCAGCTCGTTGCCAGTATACGTGGAGACCCAGTACTTC,CASSSLPVYVETQYF
.,TRBV7-3,.,TRBJ2-1,TGTGCCAGCAGCTTTGGCTTCTACAATGAGCAGTTCTTC,CASSFGFYNEQFF
.,TRBV15,TRBD1,TRBJ1-1,TGTGCCACCAGCACACTCCAGGGGGATGCTTTCTTT,CATSTLQGDAFF
.,TRBV7-8,.,TRBJ2-7,TGTGCCAGCAGCTTAGGTCCACAGGGAAACTACGAGCAGTACTTC,CASSLGPQGNYEQYF
.,TRBV2,.,TRBJ2-7,TGTGCCAGCAGGGGGGACTCTTTCGGAGGAGAGCAGTACTTC,CASRGDSFGGEQYF
.,TRBV7-6,TRBD1,TRBJ1-5,TGTGCCAGCTTTGCTCGGGACAGGGTAGGGTATAGCAATCAGCCCCAGCATTTT,CASFARDRVGYSNQPQHF
few,TRBV2,.,TRBJ1-1,TGTGCCAGCAGGTTTAGGAACACTGAAGCTTTCTTT,CASRFRNTEAFF
.,TRBV5-8,.,TRBJ1-1,TGTGCCAGCAGCTTACCGCGGGGGGTAGCTGAAGCTTTCTTT,CASSLPRGVAEAFF
.,TRBV2,.,TRBJ1-1,TGTGCCAGCAGGACAAACATGAACACTGAAGCTTTCTTT,CASRTNMNTEAFF
.,TRBV6-5,.,TRBJ1-6,TGTGCCAGCAGTTACGGGCGGGACGTAGATTCACCCCTCCACTTT,CASSYGRDVDSPLHF
many,TRBV27,.,TRBJ2-1,TGTGCCAGCAGGGAACAGGTGCCCGGGACACTCTCCTACAATGAGCAGTTCTTC,CASREQVPGTLSYNEQFF
.,TRBV7-3,.,TRBJ2-1,TGTGCCAGCAGCCCAAACGGGGGAGGAAATGAGCAGTTCTTC,CASSPNGGGNEQFF
.,TRBV28,.,TRBJ1-2,TGTGCCAGCAGACCTGCGGCGTGGAGGAGCTATGGCTACACCTTC,CASRPAAWRSYGYTF
.,TRBV28,TRBD1,TRBJ1-4,TGTGCCAGCAGGCCCCTGACAGGGGCCCAGATAGCTAATGAAAAACTGTTTTTT,CASRPLTGAQIANEKLFF
.,TRBV28,TRBD2,TRBJ2-3,TGTGCCAGCAGTTCGTGGGGGCTAGCGGGCAGCACAGATACGCAGTATTTT,CASSSWGLAGSTDTQYF
.,TRBV4-1,.,TRBJ2-5,TGCGCCAGCAGCCGCGGAACAGGGGGGGAAGAGACCCAGTACTTC,CASSRGTGGEETQYF
.,TRBV19,.,TRBJ1-5,TGTGCCAGTAGTTCCGGGGAGCCCCAGCATTTT,CASSSGEPQHF
.,TRBV7-9,TRBD1,TRBJ1-2,TGTGCCAGCAGCCCACGACAGGGCCCAAGAATCCTCTATGGCTACACCTTC,CASSPRQGPRILYGYTF
.,TRBV6-5,TRBD1,TRBJ1-2,TGTGCCAGCAGTTCGACAGGGTATGGCTACACCTTC,CASSSTGYGYTF
few,TRBV29-1,.,TRBJ2-3,TGCAGCGGGGTGATGGGAGCCACAGATACGCAGTATTTT,CSGVMGATDTQYF
.,TRBV2,.,TRBJ2-3,TGTGCCAGCAGTCAGACTAGTCTCACAGATACGCAGTATTTT,CASSQTSLTDTQYF
.,TRBV14,.,TRBJ2-2,TGTGCCAGCAGCCAAGTTGGGGGGACCGGGGAGCTGTTTTTT,CASSQVGGTGELFF
.,TRBV5-1,TRBD2,TRBJ2-5,TGCGCCAGCAGCTTTAGCGGGGGGACGGAGACCCAGTACTTC,CASSFSGGTETQYF
.,TRBV11-3,TRBD2,TRBJ2-1,TGTGCCAGCAGCCGTTTCGGCGGGGGGGCGGATGAGCAGTTCTTC,CASSRFGGGADEQFF